Following are 29 T cell receptor beta chains from one sample sequenced in a study of shared clonotypes between healthy human individuals. The repertoire was sequenced with immunoSEQ multiplex PCR; TCRdb's copy has only in-frame clones and lacks some. The sample lists under 2,500,000 clones; 90% to 97% were seen once. The material sequenced was naive CD4+ T cells sorted from blood. Subset of the sample: CD45RA+ positively selected. The source is a young man in good health.

The chain employs TRBV10-3 and TRBJ2-3, with TRBD1 matching 9 bases. J lost 6 bases, V lost 5 bases, and 6 bases had no gene match. The CDR3 has 14 residues. Germline CDR1 is ENHRY and CDR2 is SYGVKD. CDR3 in DNA: TGTGCCATCAGTTGGACAGGGGTCACCGATACGCAGTATTTT. Its protein is CAISWTGVTDTQYF.

V and J are TRBV7-9 and TRBJ2-3; 7 nucleotides line up with TRBD1. J lost 1 base, V lost 4 bases, and 8 bases had no gene match. Germline V lookup: CDR1 SEHNR, CDR2 FQNEAQ (reference sequence). The CDR3 sequence is 16 residues long. CDR3 bases: TGTGCCAGCAGCTCCGGACAGGTGCCTCGCACAGATACGCAGTATTTT. The encoded protein is CASSSGQVPRTDTQYF.

The chain has TRBV7-2 and TRBJ2-3; maybe TRBD2 (6 bases). Germline-derived CDR1 and CDR2 are SGHTA and FQGNSA. V shed 3 bases and J shed 0 bases, with 13 bases lying between them. The CDR3 consists of 16 residues. The CDR3 sequence: CASSLRGGSSTDTQYF. The CDR3 region has the DNA TGTGCCAGCAGCTTGCGAGGAGGGAGTAGCACAGATACGCAGTATTTT.

About this clone itself: The same CDR3 is also encoded by other DNA sequences in this sample. V and J are TRBV6-5 and TRBJ2-3, with D tentatively TRBD2 (6 bases). The CDR3 consists of 15 residues. The germline gives CDR1 MNHEY, CDR2 SVGAGI. V lost 6 bases to trimming and J lost 0 bases, with 13 bases between them. The CDR3 DNA reads as TGTGCCAGCAGCCGCGGGACTCCGAGCACAGATACGCAGTATTTT. Protein: CASSRGTPSTDTQYF.

This clone was counted only a few times. The chain couples TRBV13 to TRBJ2-5; D unclear. CDR1 PRHDT and CDR2 FYEKMQ come from the germline V gene (reference sequence). CDR3 length: 14 residues. The V gene lost 4 bases and the J gene lost 1 base, with 10 bases spanning the gap. The CDR3 protein is CASSYGPSQETQYF. CDR3 coding DNA: TGTGCCAGCAGCTACGGACCATCCCAAGAGACCCAGTACTTC. Variable domain in full (rest from reference TRBV13 and TRBJ2-5): AAGVIQSPRHLIKEKRETATLKCYPIPRHDTVYWYQQGPGQDPQFLISFYEKMQSDKGSIPDRFSAQQFSDYHSELNMSSLELGDSALYFCASSYGPSQETQYFGPGTRLLVL.

The gene calls are TRBV12-2 and TRBJ2-7. TRBV12-2 is described as a pseudogene. This CDR3 region has 16 residues. CDR3 DNA: TGTGCAAGTCGCTTTAGAAAGTCCCGGTTCAGCTACGAGCAGTACTTC. It is translated as CASRFRKSRFSYEQYF.

V is TRBV5-1 and J is TRBJ2-5, with D uncertain. This CDR3 spans 15 amino acids. The germline CDR1 and CDR2 sequences are SGHRS and YFSETQ. V lost 0 bases and J 2 bases, leaving 11 bases between the germline ends. The CDR3 protein is CASSLVPTSQETQYF. CDR3 sequence (DNA): TGCGCCAGCAGCTTGGTGCCGACGTCGCAAGAGACCCAGTACTTC. The whole variable domain, filled in from reference TRBV5-1 and TRBJ2-5, reads KAGVTQTPRYLIKTRGQQVTLSCSPISGHRSVSWYQQTPGQGLQFLFEYFSETQRNKGNFPGRFSGRQFSNSRSEMNVSTLELGDSALYLCASSLVPTSQETQYFGPGTRLLVL.

The V gene is TRBV5-3, the J gene TRBJ1-5; no firm D call. TRBV5-3 qualifies as an ORF whose function is uncertain. This CDR3 spans 14 amino acids. V was pared by 4 bases and J by 0 bases, with 8 bases between. DNA of the CDR3: TGTGCCAGAAGCCCGGACCTTAGCAATCAGCCCCAGCATTTT. Translation: CARSPDLSNQPQHF.

V usage is TRBV28 and J usage is TRBJ2-7; 7 nucleotides agree with TRBD1. Germline CDR1 and CDR2: MDHEN and SYDVKM. J gave up 9 bases and V 3 bases, and 17 bases lay outside the gene matches. The CDR3 sequence is 16 residues long. The chain's CDR3 is CASSFHWDSQPQGQYF. CDR3 bases: TGTGCCAGCAGTTTCCATTGGGACAGCCAGCCCCAAGGGCAGTACTTC.

For the CDR3, the DNA is TGCGCCAGCAGCTTGGTTCCTAGCGGCGCGGGAGATACGCAGTATTTT. Its translation: CASSLVPSGAGDTQYF. The V and J genes are TRBV5-1 and TRBJ2-3, with 7 bases that match TRBD2. This CDR3 contains 16 residues. Germline-derived CDR1 and CDR2 are SGHRS and YFSETQ. Trimming removed 0 bases from V and 5 bases from J; junction bases left unmatched: 9.

The V gene is TRBV5-1, the J gene TRBJ1-1; D call uncertain. The germline V and J ends were trimmed by 3 bases and 1 base, with 13 bases remaining between them. This CDR3 is built from 15 residues. Germline CDR1 is SGHRS and CDR2 is YFSETQ. The CDR3 protein is CASSSGLLQNTEAFF. CDR3 bases: TGCGCCAGCAGCTCCGGACTCCTACAGAACACTGAAGCTTTCTTT. The entire variable domain, with the rest obtained from reference TRBV5-1 and TRBJ1-1, is as follows: KAGVTQTPRYLIKTRGQQVTLSCSPISGHRSVSWYQQTPGQGLQFLFEYFSETQRNKGNFPGRFSGRQFSNSRSEMNVSTLELGDSALYLCASSSGLLQNTEAFFGQGTRLTVV.

V usage is TRBV19 and J usage is TRBJ1-6; TRBD1 is a possible D gene (5 bases). Germline V gene lookup returns CDR1 LNHDA and CDR2 SQIVND (reference sequence). The CDR3 totals 16 residues. V was clipped by 1 base and J by 8 bases, with 15 bases between them. CDR3 sequence (DNA): TGTGCCAGTAGTATAGCTGGAGGGGCAGGCCATTCACCCCTCCACTTT. This gives the protein CASSIAGGAGHSPLHF.

The rearrangement links TRBV7-9 to TRBJ2-7; possibly TRBD1 for D (6 bases). Germline CDR1 is SEHNR and CDR2 is FQNEAQ (reference sequence). The CDR3 contains 13 residues. CDR3 DNA: TGTGCGTACGGGGCGTCAGGGGCCTACGAGCAGTACTTC. It specifies CAYGASGAYEQYF.

The J gene is TRBJ2-3, the V gene TRBV15; possibly TRBD1 for D (6 bases). The CDR3 covers 14 residues. Germline lookup yields CDR1 LNHNV and CDR2 YYDKDF (reference sequence). V lost 0 bases and J 6 bases, leaving 10 bases between the germline ends. In DNA form, the CDR3 reads TGTGCCACCAGCAGAGATATCCAGGGGGATACGCAGTATTTT. It encodes CATSRDIQGDTQYF.

This chain uses TRBV14 with TRBJ2-3; D may be TRBD1 or TRBD2 (5 bases each). Germline loops: CDR1 SGHDN, CDR2 FVKESK. This CDR3 is 15 amino acids long. Trimming removed 3 bases at V and 2 bases at J, with 12 bases between. This chain's CDR3 is CASSQPGPYTDTQYF. The CDR3 DNA sequence: TGTGCCAGCAGCCAGCCGGGACCCTACACAGATACGCAGTATTTT.

The rearrangement links TRBV6-1 to TRBJ1-5, with 7 bases that match TRBD1. V was clipped by 7 bases and J by 5 bases; unmatched bases: 8. Per germline, CDR1 MNHNS and CDR2 SASEGT. The CDR3 is 14 residues long. CDR3 residues: CASNQPGGDQPQHF. Here the CDR3 DNA reads TGTGCCAGCAATCAGCCAGGGGGTGATCAGCCCCAGCATTTT.

The chain couples TRBV11-2 to TRBJ1-6, with unresolved D. The CDR3 length is 17 residues. Deletions cut 2 bases from V and 1 base from J, with 12 bases between. Germline V CDR1 and CDR2: SGHAT, FQNNGV. For the CDR3, the DNA is TGTGCCAGCAGCTTAAATCAGTACCGATCCTATAATTCACCCCTCCACTTT. Its translation is CASSLNQYRSYNSPLHF.

The V call is TRBV10-3, the J call TRBJ2-1, with D possibly matching TRBD1 (6 bases). V lost 7 bases and J 0 bases, leaving 13 bases between the germline ends. CDR3 size: 15 residues. The V gene's germline CDR1 is ENHRY and CDR2 SYGVKD. The CDR3 loop reads CAIKLTGSSYNEQFF. For the CDR3, the DNA is TGTGCCATCAAGCTTACAGGGAGCTCCTACAATGAGCAGTTCTTC.

This clone was detected once. The gene calls are TRBV4-1 and TRBJ2-5, with 8 bases aligning to TRBD2. The ends lost 4 bases at V and 9 bases at J; junction bases unmatched: 22. This CDR3 is built from 18 residues. CDR1 and CDR2 from the germline V gene are MGHRA and YSYEKL. CDR3 DNA sequence: TGCGCCAGCAGCCGAGTTCAGGCTCGGGAGGGCCAAAAAGGGGCCCAGTACTTC. This codes for CASSRVQAREGQKGAQYF.

This chain uses TRBV19 with TRBJ1-1; D is ambiguous. V was trimmed by 3 bases and J by 3 bases, leaving 11 bases between them. The germline CDR1 and CDR2 sequences are LNHDA and SQIVND (reference sequence). The CDR3 runs to 14 residues. CDR3 bases: TGTGCCAGTAGTATTGGCCAGATCCACACTGAAGCTTTCTTT. Protein sequence: CASSIGQIHTEAFF. Based on the CDR3 plus reference TRBV19 and TRBJ1-1, the full variable domain is DGGITQSPKYLFRKEGQNVTLSCEQNLNHDAMYWYRQDPGQGLRLIYYSQIVNDFQKGDIAEGYSVSREKKESFPLTVTSAQKNPTAFYLCASSIGQIHTEAFFGQGTRLTVV.

The rearrangement joins TRBV7-9 to TRBJ2-1; TRBD2 aligns across 13 bases. The CDR3 contains 16 residues. V dropped 4 bases and J dropped 9; count of bases not matched to a gene: 9. Germline V gene sequence: CDR1 SEHNR, CDR2 FQNEAQ (reference sequence). The DNA for the CDR3 is TGTGCCAGCAGCTCCTCGACTAGCGGGAGGCTCAGTGAGCAGTTCTTC. Translating gives CASSSSTSGRLSEQFF. Complete variable domain (other parts from reference TRBV7-9 and TRBJ2-1): DTGVSQNPRHKITKRGQNVTFRCDPISEHNRLYWYRQTLGQGPEFLTYFQNEAQLEKSRLLSDRFSAERPKGSFSTLEIQRTEQGDSAMYLCASSSSTSGRLSEQFFGPGTRLTVL.

Concerning this clone itself: Other nucleotide sequences from this sample produce the same CDR3. The chain uses TRBV10-1 and TRBJ2-1, with TRBD2 matching over 12 bases. The V segment lost 5 bases and the J segment 7 bases; nucleotides outside the gene matches: 0. The germline V gene has CDR1 WNHNN and CDR2 SYGVQD (reference sequence). CDR3 length equals 13 residues. CDR3 amino acids: CASSLAGGNEQFF. The CDR3 bases are TGCGCCAGCAGTCTAGCGGGAGGGAATGAGCAGTTCTTC.

V usage is TRBV9 and J usage is TRBJ1-5, with a tentative D call TRBD1 (6 bases). CDR1 and CDR2 from the germline V gene are SGDLS and YYNGEE. The CDR3 contains 13 residues. Trimming stripped 1 base from V and 6 bases from J, with 8 bases between. DNA for the CDR3: TGTGCCAGCAGCGTATTAGGGGGTCAGCCCCAGCATTTT. It codes for CASSVLGGQPQHF.

This chain connects TRBV19 to TRBJ2-1; 8 bases agree with TRBD1. The V segment lost 5 bases and the J segment 5 bases; nucleotides outside the gene matches: 20. Germline V gene lookup returns CDR1 LNHDA and CDR2 SQIVND (reference sequence). The CDR3 loop spans 19 amino acids. CDR3 DNA sequence: TGTGCCAGTAGTCCCCGGACAGGGTCCCGCCTGACTGTACACAATGAGCAGTTCTTC. It specifies CASSPRTGSRLTVHNEQFF. Full variable domain (outside the CDR3, taken from reference TRBV19 and TRBJ2-1): DGGITQSPKYLFRKEGQNVTLSCEQNLNHDAMYWYRQDPGQGLRLIYYSQIVNDFQKGDIAEGYSVSREKKESFPLTVTSAQKNPTAFYLCASSPRTGSRLTVHNEQFFGPGTRLTVL.

The chain recombines TRBV18 with TRBJ1-2; D not certain. The CDR3 has 16 amino acids. Germline CDR1 KGHSH, CDR2 LQKENI. Trimming stripped 1 base from V and 8 bases from J, with 20 bases between. CDR3 in amino acids: CASSPLPSSAELGYTF. The DNA of the CDR3 is TGTGCCAGCTCACCACTTCCATCTTCGGCAGAGTTGGGCTACACCTTC.

The rearrangement links TRBV7-6 to TRBJ1-6; no reliable D call. The CDR3 is 13 amino acids. Trimming shortened V by 2 bases and J by 10 bases, and 9 bases separated the two germline ends. Germline V lookup: CDR1 SGHVS, CDR2 FNYEAQ. CDR3 loop: CASSLLSASPLHF. In nucleotides, the CDR3 is TGTGCCAGCAGCTTACTTTCGGCATCACCCCTCCACTTT.

The chain carries TRBV10-1 and TRBJ2-5; TRBD2 might be the D (6 bases). This CDR3 contains 15 residues. The V gene's germline CDR1 is WNHNN and CDR2 SYGVQD (reference sequence). Trimming cost V 10 bases and J 1 base, with 19 bases left between them. The DNA for the CDR3 is TGCGCCACCCTTAGCCCGGGACTTGTCCAAGAGACCCAGTACTTC. This gives the protein CATLSPGLVQETQYF.

The V gene is TRBV19, the J gene TRBJ1-5; D gene ambiguous. Germline CDR1 LNHDA, CDR2 SQIVND (reference sequence). The CDR3 is 13 residues long. V was shortened by 2 bases and J by 7 bases, with 9 bases between the two germline ends. This chain's CDR3 is CASSISVKQPQHF. The CDR3 bases are TGTGCCAGTAGTATATCGGTGAAACAGCCCCAGCATTTT.

This rearrangement joins TRBV28 to TRBJ2-1; 9 nucleotides match TRBD2. The CDR3 is made up of 16 amino acids. After removal of 6 bases from V and 5 bases from J, the junction contained 11 bases not matched to a gene. CDR1 is MDHEN, CDR2 SYDVKM, per germline. The CDR3 DNA sequence: TGTGCCAGCAGCCCGGGGCTAGCGGGACTTAACAATGAGCAGTTCTTC. Protein sequence: CASSPGLAGLNNEQFF.